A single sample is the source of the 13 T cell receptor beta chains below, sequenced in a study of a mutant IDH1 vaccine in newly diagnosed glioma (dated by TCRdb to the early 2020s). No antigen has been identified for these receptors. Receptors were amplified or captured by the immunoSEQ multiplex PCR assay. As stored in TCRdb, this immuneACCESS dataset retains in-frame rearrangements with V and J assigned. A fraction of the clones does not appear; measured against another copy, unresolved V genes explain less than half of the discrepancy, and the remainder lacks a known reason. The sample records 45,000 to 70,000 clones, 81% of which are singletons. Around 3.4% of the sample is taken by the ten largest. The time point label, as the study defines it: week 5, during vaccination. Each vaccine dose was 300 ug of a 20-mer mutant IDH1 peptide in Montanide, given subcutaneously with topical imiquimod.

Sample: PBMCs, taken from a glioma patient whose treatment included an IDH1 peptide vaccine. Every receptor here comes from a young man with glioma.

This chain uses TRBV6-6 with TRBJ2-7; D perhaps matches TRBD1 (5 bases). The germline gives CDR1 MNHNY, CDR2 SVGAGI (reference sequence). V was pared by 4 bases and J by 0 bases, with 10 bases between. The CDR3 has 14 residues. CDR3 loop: CASSLQEYSYEQYF. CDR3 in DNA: TGTGCCAGCAGTTTACAGGAGTACTCCTACGAGCAGTACTTC.

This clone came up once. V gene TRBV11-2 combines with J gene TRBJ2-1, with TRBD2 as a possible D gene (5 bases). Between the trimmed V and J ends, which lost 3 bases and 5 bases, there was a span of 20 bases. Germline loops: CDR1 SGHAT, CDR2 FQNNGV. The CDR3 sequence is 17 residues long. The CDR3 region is CASSFDLRGEEHNEQFF. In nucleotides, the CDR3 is TGTGCCAGCAGCTTTGACCTCCGGGGAGAGGAACACAATGAGCAGTTCTTC.

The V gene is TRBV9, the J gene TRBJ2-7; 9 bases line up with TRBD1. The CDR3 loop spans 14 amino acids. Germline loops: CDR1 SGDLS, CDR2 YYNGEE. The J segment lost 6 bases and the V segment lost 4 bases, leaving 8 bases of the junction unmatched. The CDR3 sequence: CASSPDRGTREQYF. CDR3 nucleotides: TGTGCCAGCAGCCCGGACAGGGGCACTCGCGAGCAGTACTTC.

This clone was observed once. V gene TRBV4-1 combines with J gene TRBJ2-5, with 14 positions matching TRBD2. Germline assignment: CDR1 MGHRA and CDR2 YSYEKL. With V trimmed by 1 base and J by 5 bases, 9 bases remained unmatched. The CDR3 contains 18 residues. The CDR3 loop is CASSQAPTSGGAYETQYF. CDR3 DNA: TGCGCCAGCAGCCAAGCTCCGACTAGCGGGGGGGCGTATGAGACCCAGTACTTC.

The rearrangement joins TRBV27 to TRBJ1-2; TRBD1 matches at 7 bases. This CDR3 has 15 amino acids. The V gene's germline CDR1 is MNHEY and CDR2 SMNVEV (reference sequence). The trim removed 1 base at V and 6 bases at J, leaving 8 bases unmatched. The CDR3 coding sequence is TGTGCCAGCAGTTTATTCCCAGACAGGGAGGATGGCTACACCTTC. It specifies CASSLFPDREDGYTF.

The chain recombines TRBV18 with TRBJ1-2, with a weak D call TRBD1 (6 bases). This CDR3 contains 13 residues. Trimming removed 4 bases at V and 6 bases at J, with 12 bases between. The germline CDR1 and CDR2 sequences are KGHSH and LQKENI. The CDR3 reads CASSRPGANGYTF. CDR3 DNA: TGTGCCAGCTCACGTCCAGGGGCGAATGGCTACACCTTC.

The CDR3 is CASSEWLRDSPREQYF. The CDR3, as DNA: TGTGCCAGCAGTGAATGGCTTCGGGACTCTCCCCGCGAGCAGTACTTC. V is TRBV2 and J is TRBJ2-7; D perhaps matches TRBD2 (6 bases). Germline V gene lookup returns CDR1 SNHLY and CDR2 FYNNEI. The CDR3 has 16 amino acids. Trimming removed 2 bases from V and 6 bases from J, with 20 bases in between.

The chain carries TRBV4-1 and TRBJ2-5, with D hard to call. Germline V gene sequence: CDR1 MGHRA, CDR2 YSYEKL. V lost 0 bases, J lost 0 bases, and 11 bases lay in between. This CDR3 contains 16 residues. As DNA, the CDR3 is TGCGCCAGCAGCCAAGATAGTCCAGGCTACCAAGAGACCCAGTACTTC. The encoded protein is CASSQDSPGYQETQYF.

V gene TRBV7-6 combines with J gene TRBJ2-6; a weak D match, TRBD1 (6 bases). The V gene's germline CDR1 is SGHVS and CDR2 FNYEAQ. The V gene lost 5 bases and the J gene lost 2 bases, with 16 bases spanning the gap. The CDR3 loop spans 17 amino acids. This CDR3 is CASSPNIQGTGANVLTF. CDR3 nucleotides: TGTGCCAGCAGCCCTAACATACAGGGAACTGGGGCCAACGTCCTGACTTTC.

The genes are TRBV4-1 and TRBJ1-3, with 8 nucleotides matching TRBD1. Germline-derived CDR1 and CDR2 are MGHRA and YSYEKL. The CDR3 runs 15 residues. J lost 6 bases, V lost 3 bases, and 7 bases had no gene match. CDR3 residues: CASSQNGQGQNTIYF. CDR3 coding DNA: TGCGCCAGCAGCCAGAATGGACAGGGCCAAAACACCATATATTTT.

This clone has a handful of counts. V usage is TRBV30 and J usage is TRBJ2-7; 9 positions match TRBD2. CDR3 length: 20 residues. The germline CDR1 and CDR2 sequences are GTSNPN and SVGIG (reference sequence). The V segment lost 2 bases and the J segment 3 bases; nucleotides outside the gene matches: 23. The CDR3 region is CAWSPRYGSGGSPRNYEQYF. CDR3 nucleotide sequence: TGTGCCTGGAGTCCCCGCTATGGGAGCGGGGGGTCCCCTCGGAACTACGAGCAGTACTTC.

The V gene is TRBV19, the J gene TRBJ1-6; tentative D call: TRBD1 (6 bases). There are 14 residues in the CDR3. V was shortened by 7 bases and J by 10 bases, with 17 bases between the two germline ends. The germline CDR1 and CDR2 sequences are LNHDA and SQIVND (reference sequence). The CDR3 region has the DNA TGTGCCAGTACCGGACAGCCGGGGGGATCACCCCTCCACTTT. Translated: CASTGQPGGSPLHF.

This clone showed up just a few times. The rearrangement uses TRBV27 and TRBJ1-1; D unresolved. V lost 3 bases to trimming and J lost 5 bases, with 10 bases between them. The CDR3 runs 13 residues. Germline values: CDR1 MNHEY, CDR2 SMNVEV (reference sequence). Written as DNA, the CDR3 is TGTGCCAGCAGTTTCAGGACTGGAACTGAAGCTTTCTTT. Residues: CASSFRTGTEAFF.